Listed here is a single TCR beta chain. Sequenced by immunoSEQ multiplex PCR; TCRdb stores in-frame clones only, minus some. The table records about 260,000 clones, approximately 81% of them present only once. This record belongs to a study of blood T cell repertoires in COVID-19. V was clipped by 2 bases and J by 11 bases, with 12 bases between them. This CDR3 is built from 11 residues. In germline, CDR1 is GTSNPN, CDR2 SVGIG (reference sequence). The source material was peripheral blood. The chain joins TRBV30 to TRBJ1-1, with no clear D. This clonotype was obtained from a man aged 55-75 years with acute or convalescent COVID-19. In nucleotides, the CDR3 is TGTGCCTGGAGTTTTTCCATGCGGGCTTTCTTT. Protein: CAWSFSMRAFF.